The present T cell receptor beta chain was sequenced within a study of OX40 agonist ivuxolimab in advanced cancers. Produced via immunoSEQ multiplex PCR; TCRdb's table is partial and in-frame only. In the table there are approximately 66,000 clones, about 85% of which are singletons. Germline V gene sequence: CDR1 SGHTA, CDR2 FQGNSA. The CDR3 is made up of 15 amino acids. Trimming removed 5 bases from V and 5 bases from J; junction bases left unmatched: 8. Source: CD4+ or CD8+ T cells sorted from blood, taken in a trial of the OX40 agonist ivuxolimab. J is TRBJ1-5 and V is TRBV7-2, with 8 bases identical to TRBD1. This clonotype was sampled from an adult with an advanced solid tumor such as melanoma, head and neck, liver or kidney cancer. The CDR3 sequence: CASSRTGKGDQPQHF. The CDR3 bases are TGTGCCAGCAGCAGGACAGGGAAGGGAGATCAGCCCCAGCATTTT.